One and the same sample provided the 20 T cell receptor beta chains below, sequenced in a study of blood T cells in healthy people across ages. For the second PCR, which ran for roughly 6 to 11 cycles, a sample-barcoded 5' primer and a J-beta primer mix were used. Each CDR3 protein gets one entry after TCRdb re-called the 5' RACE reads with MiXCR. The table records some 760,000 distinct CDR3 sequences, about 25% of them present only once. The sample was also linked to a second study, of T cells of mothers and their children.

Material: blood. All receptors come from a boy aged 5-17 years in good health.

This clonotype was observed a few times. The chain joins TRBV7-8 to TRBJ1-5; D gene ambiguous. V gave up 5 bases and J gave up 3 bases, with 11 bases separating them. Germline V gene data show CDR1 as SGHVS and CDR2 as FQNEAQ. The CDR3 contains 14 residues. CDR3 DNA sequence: TGTGCCAGCAGCCCCGGGCCAGCCAATCAGCCCCAGCATTTT. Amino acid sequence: CASSPGPANQPQHF.

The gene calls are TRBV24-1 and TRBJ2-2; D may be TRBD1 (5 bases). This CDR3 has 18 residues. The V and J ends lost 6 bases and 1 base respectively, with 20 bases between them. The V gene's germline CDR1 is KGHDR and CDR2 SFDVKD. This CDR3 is CATSYPEQGHLNTGELFF. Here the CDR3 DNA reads TGTGCCACCAGTTATCCAGAGCAGGGCCATCTGAACACCGGGGAGCTGTTTTTT.

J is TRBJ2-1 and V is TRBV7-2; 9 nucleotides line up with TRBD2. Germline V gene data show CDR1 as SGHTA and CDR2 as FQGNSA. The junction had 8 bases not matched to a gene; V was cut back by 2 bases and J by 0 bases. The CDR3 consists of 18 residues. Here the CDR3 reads CASSLLAGPTSSYNEQFF. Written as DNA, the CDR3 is TGTGCCAGCAGCTTACTAGCGGGGCCCACCAGCTCCTACAATGAGCAGTTCTTC.

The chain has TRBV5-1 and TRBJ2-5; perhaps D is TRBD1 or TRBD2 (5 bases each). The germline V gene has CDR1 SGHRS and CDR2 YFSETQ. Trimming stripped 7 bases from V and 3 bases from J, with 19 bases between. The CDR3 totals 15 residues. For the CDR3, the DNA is TGCGCCAGCGGCTGGGCCGGGACGCATGAAGAGACCCAGTACTTC. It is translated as CASGWAGTHEETQYF.

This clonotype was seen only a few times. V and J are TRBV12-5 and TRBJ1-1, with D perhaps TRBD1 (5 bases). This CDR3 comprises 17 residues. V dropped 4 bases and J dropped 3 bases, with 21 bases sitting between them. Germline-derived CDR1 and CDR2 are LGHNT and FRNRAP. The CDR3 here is CASGSTPRAGLDTEAFF. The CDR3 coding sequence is TGTGCTAGTGGTTCGACCCCCCGAGCAGGGTTGGACACTGAAGCTTTCTTT.

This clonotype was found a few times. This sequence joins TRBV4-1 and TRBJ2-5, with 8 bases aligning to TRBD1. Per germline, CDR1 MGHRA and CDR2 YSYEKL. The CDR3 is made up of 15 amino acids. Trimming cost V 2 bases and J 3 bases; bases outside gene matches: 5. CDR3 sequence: CASSQMTQGEETQYF. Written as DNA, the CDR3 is TGCGCCAGCAGCCAAATGACACAGGGGGAAGAGACCCAGTACTTC.

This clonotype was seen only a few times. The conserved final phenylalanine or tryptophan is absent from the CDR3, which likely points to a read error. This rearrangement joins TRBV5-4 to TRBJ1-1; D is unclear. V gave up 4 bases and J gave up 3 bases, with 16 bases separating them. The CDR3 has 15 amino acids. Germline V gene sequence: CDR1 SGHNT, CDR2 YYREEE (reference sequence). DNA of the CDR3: TGTGCCAGCAGCCGTATTGGGGAGAGGGACACTGAAGCTTTCTCT. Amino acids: CASSRIGERDTEAFS.

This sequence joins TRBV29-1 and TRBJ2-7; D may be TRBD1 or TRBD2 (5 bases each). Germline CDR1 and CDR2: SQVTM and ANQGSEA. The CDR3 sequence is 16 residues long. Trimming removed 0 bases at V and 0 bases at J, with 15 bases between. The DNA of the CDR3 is TGCAGCGTTGAAGACCCGGGACCGAACAGCTCCTACGAGCAGTACTTC. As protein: CSVEDPGPNSSYEQYF.

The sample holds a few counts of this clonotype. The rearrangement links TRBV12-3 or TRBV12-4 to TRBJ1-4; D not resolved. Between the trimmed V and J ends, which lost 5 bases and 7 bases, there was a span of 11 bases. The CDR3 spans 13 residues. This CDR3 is CASSTSSGEKLFF. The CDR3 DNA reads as TGTGCCAGCAGTACATCGTCGGGTGAAAAACTGTTTTTT.

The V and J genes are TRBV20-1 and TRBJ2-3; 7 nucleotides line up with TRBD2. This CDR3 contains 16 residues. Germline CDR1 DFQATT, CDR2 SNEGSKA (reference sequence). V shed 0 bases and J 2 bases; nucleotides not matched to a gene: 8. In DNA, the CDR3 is TGCAGTGCTAGAGATCGCCGAAGCGGGAACACAGATACGCAGTATTTT. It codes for CSARDRRSGNTDTQYF.

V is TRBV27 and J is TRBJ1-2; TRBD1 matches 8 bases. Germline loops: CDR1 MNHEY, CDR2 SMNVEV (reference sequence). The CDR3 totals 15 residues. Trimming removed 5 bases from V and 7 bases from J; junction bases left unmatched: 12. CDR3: CASSPTPGTGGGYTF. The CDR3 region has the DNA TGTGCCAGCAGTCCTACCCCCGGGACAGGAGGTGGCTACACCTTC.

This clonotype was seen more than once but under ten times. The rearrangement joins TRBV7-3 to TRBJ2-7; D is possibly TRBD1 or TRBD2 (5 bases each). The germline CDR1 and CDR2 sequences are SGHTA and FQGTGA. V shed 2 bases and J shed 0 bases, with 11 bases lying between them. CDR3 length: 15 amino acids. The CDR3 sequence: CASSLDGTGSYEQYF. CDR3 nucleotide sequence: TGTGCCAGCAGCTTAGACGGGACGGGCTCCTACGAGCAGTACTTC.

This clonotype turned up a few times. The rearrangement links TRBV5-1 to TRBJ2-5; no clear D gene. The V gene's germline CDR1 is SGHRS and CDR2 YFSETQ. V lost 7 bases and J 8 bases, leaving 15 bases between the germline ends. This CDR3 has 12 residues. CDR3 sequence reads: CASEGRTGTQYF. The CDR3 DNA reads TGCGCCAGCGAAGGACGGACGGGTACCCAGTACTTC.

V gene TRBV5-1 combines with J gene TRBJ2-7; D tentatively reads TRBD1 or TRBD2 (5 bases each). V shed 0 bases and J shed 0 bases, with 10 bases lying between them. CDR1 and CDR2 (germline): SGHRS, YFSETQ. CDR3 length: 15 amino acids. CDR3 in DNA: TGCGCCAGCAGCTTGGTACGGGGCGGCTCCTACGAGCAGTACTTC. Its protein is CASSLVRGGSYEQYF. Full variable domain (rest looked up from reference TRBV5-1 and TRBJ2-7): KAGVTQTPRYLIKTRGQQVTLSCSPISGHRSVSWYQQTPGQGLQFLFEYFSETQRNKGNFPGRFSGRQFSNSRSEMNVSTLELGDSALYLCASSLVRGGSYEQYFGPGTRLTVT.

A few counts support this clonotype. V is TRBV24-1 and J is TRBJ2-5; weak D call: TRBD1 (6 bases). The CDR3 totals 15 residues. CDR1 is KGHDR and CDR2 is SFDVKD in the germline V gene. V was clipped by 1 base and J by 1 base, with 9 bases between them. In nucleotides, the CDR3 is TGTGCCACCAGTGATTTCTCACAGGGCCAAGAGACCCAGTACTTC. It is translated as CATSDFSQGQETQYF.

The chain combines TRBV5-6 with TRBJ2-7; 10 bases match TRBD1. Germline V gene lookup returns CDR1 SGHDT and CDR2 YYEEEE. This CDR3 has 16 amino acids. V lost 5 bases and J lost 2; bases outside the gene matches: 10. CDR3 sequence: CASSWPPGTGAYEQYF. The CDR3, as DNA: TGTGCCAGCAGTTGGCCCCCCGGGACAGGGGCCTACGAGCAGTACTTC.

DNA of the CDR3: TGTGCCAGCAGCCAGACAGGCGAGGGAGAGCAGTACTTC. This encodes CASSQTGEGEQYF. This chain joins TRBV12-3 or TRBV12-4 and TRBJ2-7, with D possibly being TRBD1 (6 bases). With 6 bases removed from V and 7 bases from J, the gap between germline ends came to 16 bases. CDR3 size: 13 residues.

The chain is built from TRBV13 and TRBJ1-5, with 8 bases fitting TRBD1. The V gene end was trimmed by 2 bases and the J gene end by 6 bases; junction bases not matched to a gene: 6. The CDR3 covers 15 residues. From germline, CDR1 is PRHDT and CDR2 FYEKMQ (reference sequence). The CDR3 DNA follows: TGTGCCAGCAGCTTAAGGCAGGGGGCAGTTCAGCCCCAGCATTTT. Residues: CASSLRQGAVQPQHF.

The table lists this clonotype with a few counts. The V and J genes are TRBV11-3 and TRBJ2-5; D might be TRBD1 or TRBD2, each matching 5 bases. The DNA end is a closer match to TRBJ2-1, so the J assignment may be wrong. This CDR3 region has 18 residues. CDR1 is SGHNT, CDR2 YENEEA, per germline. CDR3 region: CASSRRTVVVSGSNEQFF. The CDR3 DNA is TGTGCCAGCAGCCGCAGAACAGTAGTTGTCTCAGGGAGCAATGAGCAGTTCTTC.

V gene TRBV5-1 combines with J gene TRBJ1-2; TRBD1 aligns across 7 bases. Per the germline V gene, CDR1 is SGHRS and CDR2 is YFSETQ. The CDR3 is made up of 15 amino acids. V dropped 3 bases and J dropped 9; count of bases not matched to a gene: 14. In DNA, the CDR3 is TGCGCCAGCAGCTCGGAGACCCCGGGACAGACAAGCTACACCTTC. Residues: CASSSETPGQTSYTF.